The next 27 T cell receptor beta chains were all read from a single sample in a study of shared clonotypes between healthy human individuals. Here immunoSEQ multiplex PCR was the method, and the copy in TCRdb shows in-frame clones only, minus some. There are some 2 million clones in the sample; 95% occur only once, and roughly 0.13% lies in the top ten. The sequenced sample consisted of naive CD4+ T cells sorted from blood. Indicated subset: CD45RA+ positively selected. Source of these receptors: a man aged 18 to 30 in good health.

This clone has just one count. The chain joins TRBV7-9 to TRBJ2-3, with 7 bases that match TRBD1. Germline-derived CDR1 and CDR2 are SEHNR and FQNEAQ (reference sequence). The V and J ends lost 10 bases and 2 bases, in that order; junction bases with no gene match: 6. This CDR3 is 13 amino acids long. This CDR3 is CAIRTGLTDTQYF. CDR3 bases: TGTGCCATCAGGACAGGCCTCACAGATACGCAGTATTTT.

V gene TRBV7-2 combines with J gene TRBJ2-5; 8 positions agree with TRBD2. The germline V gene encodes CDR1 SGHTA and CDR2 FQGNSA. V trimming: 0 bases; J trimming: 3 bases; junction bases outside the gene matches: 12. The CDR3 length is 18 residues. This chain's CDR3 is CASSLALSGLVKKETQYF. CDR3 nucleotide sequence: TGTGCCAGCAGCTTAGCGCTTTCGGGACTAGTAAAAAAAGAGACCCAGTACTTC.

This chain links TRBV30 with TRBJ1-6, with D hard to call. The CDR3 loop spans 12 amino acids. Per germline, CDR1 GTSNPN and CDR2 SVGIG (reference sequence). With 0 bases removed from V and 10 bases from J, the gap between germline ends came to 7 bases. The CDR3 region is CAWSVPGSPLHF. The CDR3 region has the DNA TGTGCCTGGAGTGTCCCGGGATCACCCCTCCACTTT. The full variable domain, its missing parts supplied by reference TRBV30 and TRBJ1-6, is SQTIHQWPATLVQPVGSPLSLECTVEGTSNPNLYWYRQAAGRGLQLLFYSVGIGQISSEVPQNLSASRPQDRQFILSSKKLLLSDSGFYLCAWSVPGSPLHFGNGTRLTVT.

The chain carries TRBV9 and TRBJ2-1; weak D call: TRBD2 (6 bases). This CDR3 contains 17 residues. The V gene's germline CDR1 is SGDLS and CDR2 YYNGEE. With 2 bases removed from V and 1 base from J, the gap between germline ends came to 16 bases. As DNA, the CDR3 is TGTGCCAGCAGCGTCTCCGGAGGGAGTCTTTCCTACAATGAGCAGTTCTTC. Protein product: CASSVSGGSLSYNEQFF.

The chain has TRBV6-1 and TRBJ1-2; a weak D match, TRBD1 (5 bases). This CDR3 is 15 amino acids long. V was cut by 4 bases and J by 2 bases, with 14 bases left in between. CDR1 is MNHNS and CDR2 is SASEGT in the germline V gene. The DNA of the CDR3 is TGTGCCAGCAGTGCGGGGGACGGCTTGAACTATGGCTACACCTTC. Encoded protein: CASSAGDGLNYGYTF.

This clone was counted only a few times. This sequence joins TRBV27 and TRBJ1-1, with a tentative D call TRBD1 (6 bases). The CDR3 covers 15 residues. The germline V gene has CDR1 MNHEY and CDR2 SMNVEV (reference sequence). The ends were cut back, 2 bases at V and 4 bases at J, with 14 bases in the middle. The CDR3 DNA reads TGTGCCAGCAGTTTAGTCCCGATCAGGGGCACTGAAGCTTTCTTT. Its protein product is CASSLVPIRGTEAFF.

This chain links TRBV6-5 with TRBJ2-1, with 12 bases fitting TRBD2. V lost 4 bases, J lost 5 bases, and 3 bases stayed unmatched. The CDR3 consists of 15 residues. Germline V gene sequence: CDR1 MNHEY, CDR2 SVGAGI. The CDR3 region is CASSSLAGGDNEQFF. The DNA of the CDR3 is TGTGCCAGCAGTTCCCTAGCGGGGGGGGACAATGAGCAGTTCTTC.

The chain couples TRBV30 to TRBJ1-1; TRBD1 is a possible D gene (6 bases). The CDR3 has 13 amino acids. V was cut by 1 base and J by 6 bases, with 12 bases left in between. Germline CDR1 reads GTSNPN; CDR2 reads SVGIG (reference sequence). The CDR3 DNA reads TGTGCCTGGAGTGCCGACAGGTTCGCTGAAGCTTTCTTT. The encoded protein is CAWSADRFAEAFF.

The chain is built from TRBV6-5 and TRBJ1-2; no clear D gene. The CDR3 contains 13 residues. Between the trimmed V and J ends, which lost 5 bases and 7 bases, there was a span of 14 bases. The germline V gene has CDR1 MNHEY and CDR2 SVGAGI. Written as DNA, the CDR3 is TGTGCCAGCAGTCCCAGTCGGATCGGTGGCTACACCTTC. This translates into CASSPSRIGGYTF.

The V gene is TRBV6-1, the J gene TRBJ2-5, with a weak D call TRBD1 (6 bases). The CDR3 length is 13 residues. CDR1 and CDR2 (germline): MNHNS, SASEGT. The V end was cut by 6 bases, the J end by 5 bases, with 13 bases between. CDR3 nucleotide sequence: TGTGCCAGCAGACAGGGACGGCTTGAGACCCAGTACTTC. The encoded protein is CASRQGRLETQYF.

This clone was detected once. CDR3 nucleotide sequence: TGTGCCATCAGTGAGTCCGGGGACAGTGGCTACACCTTC. Its translation is CAISESGDSGYTF. This sequence joins TRBV10-3 and TRBJ1-2; 7 bases line up with TRBD1. Germline V lookup: CDR1 ENHRY, CDR2 SYGVKD. This CDR3 is 13 amino acids long. J lost 7 bases, V lost 0 bases, and 2 bases had no gene match.

The rearrangement uses TRBV30 and TRBJ2-1, with D perhaps matching TRBD1 (6 bases). Per the germline V gene, CDR1 is GTSNPN and CDR2 is SVGIG (reference sequence). The CDR3 extends over 12 amino acids. The CDR3 coding sequence is TGTGCTTATAACAGGGTAAACAATGAGCAGTTCTTC. This translates into CAYNRVNNEQFF.

In this sample, this clone turned up once. The chain has TRBV7-8 and TRBJ2-6; D is uncertain. V lost 3 bases and J lost 0, with 9 bases in between. This CDR3 has 16 amino acids. Germline loops: CDR1 SGHVS, CDR2 FQNEAQ. This CDR3 reads CASSFTSLSGANVLTF. In DNA, the CDR3 is TGTGCCAGCAGCTTTACATCACTCTCTGGGGCCAACGTCCTGACTTTC.

As concerns this clone: Other DNA sequences of this sample code for an identical CDR3. V usage is TRBV7-3 and J usage is TRBJ2-1; D is possibly TRBD1 (6 bases). The germline V gene encodes CDR1 SGHTA and CDR2 FQGTGA. The V end lost 5 bases, the J end lost 0 bases, and 8 bases lay between the germline ends. This CDR3 region has 14 residues. CDR3 sequence: CASSRGSSYNEQFF. CDR3 bases: TGTGCCAGCAGCAGGGGGAGCTCCTACAATGAGCAGTTCTTC.

The V gene is TRBV30, the J gene TRBJ1-5; D possibly corresponds to TRBD1 (5 bases). The germline V and J ends were trimmed by 2 bases and 7 bases, with 9 bases remaining between them. The CDR3 spans 12 residues. Germline V lookup: CDR1 GTSNPN, CDR2 SVGIG (reference sequence). The CDR3 region has the DNA TGTGCCTGGAGTAAGGGGCGCCAGCCCCAGCATTTT. Protein: CAWSKGRQPQHF.

This chain joins TRBV30 and TRBJ1-6; D possibly corresponds to TRBD1 (5 bases). Per germline, CDR1 GTSNPN and CDR2 SVGIG (reference sequence). The CDR3 is made up of 19 amino acids. V was clipped by 0 bases and J by 5 bases, with 23 bases between them. The CDR3 sequence is CAWSVPRIRAGTHNSPLHF. CDR3 DNA sequence: TGTGCCTGGAGTGTACCGAGAATTCGGGCGGGGACGCATAATTCACCCCTCCACTTT.

The V gene is TRBV5-1, the J gene TRBJ1-6, with 7 bases matching TRBD1. CDR1 and CDR2 (germline): SGHRS, YFSETQ. Trimming cost V 1 base and J 10 bases; bases outside gene matches: 5. The CDR3 consists of 14 residues. Written as DNA, the CDR3 is TGCGCCAGCAGCTTGACAGGGGAAAACTCACCCCTCCACTTT. Protein: CASSLTGENSPLHF.

This clone has just one count. The chain links TRBV5-4 to TRBJ1-2; 9 bases map to TRBD1. This CDR3 is built from 15 residues. Germline values: CDR1 SGHNT, CDR2 YYREEE (reference sequence). V was pared by 4 bases and J by 4 bases, with 8 bases of the junction left unmatched. This chain's CDR3 is CASSGTGTGLYGYTF. DNA of the CDR3: TGTGCCAGCAGCGGAACCGGGACAGGGCTCTATGGCTACACCTTC.

This clone was observed once. This chain uses TRBV18 with TRBJ2-6, with 9 nucleotides matching TRBD1. This CDR3 comprises 15 residues. The junction had 3 bases not matched to a gene; V was cut back by 5 bases and J by 4 bases. In germline, CDR1 is KGHSH, CDR2 LQKENI. This chain's CDR3 is CASSDRGKGANVLTF. DNA for the CDR3: TGTGCCAGCTCAGACAGGGGGAAAGGGGCCAACGTCCTGACTTTC.

This sequence joins TRBV30 and TRBJ1-5; 12 positions match TRBD1. The CDR3 contains 16 residues. Germline values: CDR1 GTSNPN, CDR2 SVGIG (reference sequence). The J segment lost 5 bases and the V segment lost 0 bases, leaving 5 bases of the junction unmatched. CDR3 bases: TGTGCCTGGAGTGTACTGGGGACAGGGGGCCATCAGCCCCAGCATTTT. It codes for CAWSVLGTGGHQPQHF.

In its sample, this clone was seen once. The chain employs TRBV10-2 and TRBJ2-7; D remains unclear. V lost 0 bases to trimming and J lost 0 bases, with 12 bases between them. CDR3 length: 16 amino acids. Looked up from germline, CDR1 is WSHSY and CDR2 is SAAADI. Written as DNA, the CDR3 is TGCGCCAGCAGTGAGTCGTGGCGGATAAGCTCCTACGAGCAGTACTTC. This codes for CASSESWRISSYEQYF.

CDR3 DNA: TGCGCCAGCAGCCAAGAACTTAGCGGGAGGTACACCGGGGAGCTGTTTTTT. It is translated as CASSQELSGRYTGELFF. V usage is TRBV4-3 and J usage is TRBJ2-2, with 10 bases identical to TRBD2. J gave up 3 bases and V 0 bases, and 4 bases lay outside the gene matches. Germline assignment: CDR1 LGHNA and CDR2 YSLEER. The CDR3 runs to 17 residues.

The chain combines TRBV2 with TRBJ2-1, with TRBD2 identical over 13 bases. Trimming took 6 bases from V and 8 from J; bases not matched to a gene: 7. The germline gives CDR1 SNHLY, CDR2 FYNNEI. The CDR3 has 15 amino acids. The CDR3 is CASRILAGGPDEQFF. CDR3 nucleotide sequence: TGTGCCAGCAGGATACTAGCGGGGGGGCCCGATGAGCAGTTCTTC.

Only one count was recorded for this clone. This chain joins TRBV18 and TRBJ2-1; TRBD2 aligns across 8 bases. Germline loops: CDR1 KGHSH, CDR2 LQKENI. The CDR3 consists of 16 residues. V lost 2 bases and J lost 7; bases outside the gene matches: 10. CDR3 loop: CASSPRGGSGSNEQFF. The CDR3 DNA is TGTGCCAGCTCACCAAGGGGGGGAAGCGGGAGTAATGAGCAGTTCTTC.

Worth noting for this clone: Other DNA variants within this sample encode the same CDR3. This chain links TRBV2 with TRBJ2-3; 7 bases fit TRBD2. The ends lost 8 bases at V and 3 bases at J; junction bases unmatched: 5. The CDR3 is made up of 13 amino acids. Germline V gives CDR1 SNHLY, CDR2 FYNNEI. CDR3 in amino acids: CASPRGGTDTQYF. The CDR3 region has the DNA TGTGCCAGCCCCCGCGGGGGTACAGATACGCAGTATTTT.

This clone was counted a few times. Other DNA sequences in the sample encode the same CDR3. The chain couples TRBV5-1 to TRBJ1-5; no clear D. The length of the CDR3 is 13 residues. CDR1 SGHRS and CDR2 YFSETQ come from the germline V gene. Trimming pared 1 base from V and 4 bases from J, leaving 6 bases between. Here the CDR3 DNA reads TGCGCCAGCAGCTTGTCTGGGAATCAGCCCCAGCATTTT. Residues: CASSLSGNQPQHF. The variable domain in full, with the rest retrieved from reference TRBV5-1 and TRBJ1-5, is KAGVTQTPRYLIKTRGQQVTLSCSPISGHRSVSWYQQTPGQGLQFLFEYFSETQRNKGNFPGRFSGRQFSNSRSEMNVSTLELGDSALYLCASSLSGNQPQHFGDGTRLSIL.

This sequence joins TRBV7-8 and TRBJ1-3; no clear D. Deletions cut 1 base from V and 3 bases from J, with 16 bases between. Germline loops: CDR1 SGHVS, CDR2 FQNEAQ. CDR3 length: 17 residues. CDR3 amino acids: CASSLGSSAGFGNTIYF. Written as DNA, the CDR3 is TGTGCCAGCAGCTTAGGCTCCAGCGCGGGCTTTGGAAACACCATATATTTT.